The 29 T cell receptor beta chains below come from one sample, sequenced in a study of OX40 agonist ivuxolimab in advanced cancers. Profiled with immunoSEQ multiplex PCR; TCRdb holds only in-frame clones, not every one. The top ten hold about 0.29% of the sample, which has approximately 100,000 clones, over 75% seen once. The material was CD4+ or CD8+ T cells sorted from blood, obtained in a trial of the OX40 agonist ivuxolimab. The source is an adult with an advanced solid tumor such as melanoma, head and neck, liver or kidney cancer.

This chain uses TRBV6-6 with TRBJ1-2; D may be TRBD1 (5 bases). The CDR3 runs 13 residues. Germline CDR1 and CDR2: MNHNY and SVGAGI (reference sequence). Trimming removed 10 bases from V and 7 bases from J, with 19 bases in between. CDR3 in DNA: TGTGCCACCAAAAGGGACGTGGCGGCTGGCTACACCTTC. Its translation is CATKRDVAAGYTF.

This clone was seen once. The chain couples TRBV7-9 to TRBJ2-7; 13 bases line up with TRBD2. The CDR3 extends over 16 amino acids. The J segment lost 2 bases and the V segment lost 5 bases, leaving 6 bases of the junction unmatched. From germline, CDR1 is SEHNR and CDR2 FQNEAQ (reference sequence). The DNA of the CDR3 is TGTGCCAGCAGCCAGCGAGGACTAGCGGGAGCCTACGAGCAGTACTTC. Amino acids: CASSQRGLAGAYEQYF.

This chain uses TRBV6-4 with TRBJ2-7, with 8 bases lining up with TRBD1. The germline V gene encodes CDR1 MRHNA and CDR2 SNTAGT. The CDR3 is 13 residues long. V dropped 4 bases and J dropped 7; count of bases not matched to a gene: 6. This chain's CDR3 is CASSAQGAGEQYF. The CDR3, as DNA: TGTGCCAGCAGTGCCCAGGGGGCGGGTGAGCAGTACTTC.

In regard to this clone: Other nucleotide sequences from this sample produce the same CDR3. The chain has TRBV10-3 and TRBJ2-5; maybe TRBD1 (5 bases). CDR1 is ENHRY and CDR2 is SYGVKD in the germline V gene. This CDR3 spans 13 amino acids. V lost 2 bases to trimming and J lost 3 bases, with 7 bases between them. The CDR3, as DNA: TGTGCCATCAGTGAGGGGGCAGAAGAGACCCAGTACTTC. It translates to CAISEGAEETQYF.

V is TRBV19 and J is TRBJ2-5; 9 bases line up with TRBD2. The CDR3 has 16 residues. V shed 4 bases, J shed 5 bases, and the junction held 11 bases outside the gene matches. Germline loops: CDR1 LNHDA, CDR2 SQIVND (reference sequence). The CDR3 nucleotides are TGTGCCAGTAGTAGGAGACTAGCGGCATCAGGGGAGACCCAGTACTTC. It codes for CASSRRLAASGETQYF.

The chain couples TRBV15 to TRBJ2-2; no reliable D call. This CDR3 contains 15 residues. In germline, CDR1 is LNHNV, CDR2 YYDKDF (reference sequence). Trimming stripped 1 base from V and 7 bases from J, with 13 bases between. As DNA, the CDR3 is TGTGCCACCAGCAGAGGCTTAAGAGTACACGGGGAGCTGTTTTTT. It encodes CATSRGLRVHGELFF.

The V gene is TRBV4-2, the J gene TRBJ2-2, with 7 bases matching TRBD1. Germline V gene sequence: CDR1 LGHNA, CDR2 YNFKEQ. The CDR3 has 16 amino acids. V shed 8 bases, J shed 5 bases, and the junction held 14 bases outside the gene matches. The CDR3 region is CASGLSGGAGTGELFF. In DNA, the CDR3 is TGTGCCAGCGGATTATCAGGGGGAGCTGGGACCGGGGAGCTGTTTTTT.

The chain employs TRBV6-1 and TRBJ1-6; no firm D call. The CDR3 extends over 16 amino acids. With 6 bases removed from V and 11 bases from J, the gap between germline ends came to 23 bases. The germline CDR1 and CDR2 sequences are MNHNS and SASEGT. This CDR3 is CASRESLGGGTPPLHF. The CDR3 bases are TGTGCCAGCAGGGAAAGCCTCGGCGGCGGAACTCCACCCCTCCACTTT.

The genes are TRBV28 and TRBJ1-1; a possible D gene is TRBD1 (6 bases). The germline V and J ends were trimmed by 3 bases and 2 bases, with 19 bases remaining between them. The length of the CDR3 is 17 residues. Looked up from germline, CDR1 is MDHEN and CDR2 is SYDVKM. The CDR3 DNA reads TGTGCCAGCAGTTTTAAGACAGGCGGGCTCCTAAACACTGAAGCTTTCTTT. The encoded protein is CASSFKTGGLLNTEAFF. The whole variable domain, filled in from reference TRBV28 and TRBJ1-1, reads DVKVTQSSRYLVKRTGEKVFLECVQDMDHENMFWYRQDPGLGLRLIYFSYDVKMKEKGDIPEGYSVSREKKERFSLILESASTNQTSMYLCASSFKTGGLLNTEAFFGQGTRLTVV.

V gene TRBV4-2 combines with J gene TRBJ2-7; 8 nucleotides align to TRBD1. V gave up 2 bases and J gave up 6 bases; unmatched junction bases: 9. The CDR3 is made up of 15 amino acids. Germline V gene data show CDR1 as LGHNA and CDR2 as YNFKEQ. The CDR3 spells CASSQSPDRDLEQYF. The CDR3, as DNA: TGTGCCAGCAGCCAATCCCCGGACAGGGACCTCGAGCAGTACTTC.

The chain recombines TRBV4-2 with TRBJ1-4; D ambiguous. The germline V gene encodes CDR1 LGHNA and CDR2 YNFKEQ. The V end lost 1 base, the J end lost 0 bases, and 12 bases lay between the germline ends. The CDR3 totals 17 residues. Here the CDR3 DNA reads TGTGCCAGCAGCCAAGTATTGGTTGGCGCAACTAATGAAAAACTGTTTTTT. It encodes CASSQVLVGATNEKLFF.

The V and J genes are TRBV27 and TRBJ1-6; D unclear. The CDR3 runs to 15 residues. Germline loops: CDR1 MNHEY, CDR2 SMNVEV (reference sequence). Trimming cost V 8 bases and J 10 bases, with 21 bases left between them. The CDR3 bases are TGTGCCAGCTCTTTACGGGAGGGAGGGAGCTCACCCCTCCACTTT. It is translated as CASSLREGGSSPLHF.

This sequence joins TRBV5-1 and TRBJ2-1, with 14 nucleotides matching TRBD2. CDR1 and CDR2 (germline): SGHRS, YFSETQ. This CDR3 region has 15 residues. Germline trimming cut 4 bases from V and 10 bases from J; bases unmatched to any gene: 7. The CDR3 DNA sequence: TGCGCCAGCAGCCCCGGACTAGCGGGAGGACAAGAGCAGTTCTTC. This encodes CASSPGLAGGQEQFF.

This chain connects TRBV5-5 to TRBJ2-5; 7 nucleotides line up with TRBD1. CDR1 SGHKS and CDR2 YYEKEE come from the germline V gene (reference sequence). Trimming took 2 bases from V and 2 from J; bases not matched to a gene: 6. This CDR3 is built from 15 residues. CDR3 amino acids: CASSLGGAWQETQYF. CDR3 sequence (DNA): TGTGCCAGCAGCTTAGGGGGCGCGTGGCAAGAGACCCAGTACTTC.

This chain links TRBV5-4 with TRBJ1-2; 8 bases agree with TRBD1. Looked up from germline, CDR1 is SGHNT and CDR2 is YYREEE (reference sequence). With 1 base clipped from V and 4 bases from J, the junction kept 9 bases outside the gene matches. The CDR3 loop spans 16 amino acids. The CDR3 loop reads CASSLPGQGAAYGYTF. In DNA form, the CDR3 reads TGTGCCAGCAGCTTGCCCGGTCAGGGGGCGGCCTATGGCTACACCTTC.

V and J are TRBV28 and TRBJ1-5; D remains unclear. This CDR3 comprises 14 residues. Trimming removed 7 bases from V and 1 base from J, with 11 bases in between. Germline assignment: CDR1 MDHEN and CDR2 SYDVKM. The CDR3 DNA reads TGTGCCAGCACCACACCTCCCAGCAATCAGCCCCAGCATTTT. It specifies CASTTPPSNQPQHF.

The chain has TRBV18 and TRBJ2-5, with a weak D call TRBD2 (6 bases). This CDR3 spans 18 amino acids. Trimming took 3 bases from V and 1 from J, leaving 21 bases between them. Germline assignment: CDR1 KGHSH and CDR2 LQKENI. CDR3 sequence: CASSPVGGTGTSQETQYF. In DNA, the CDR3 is TGTGCCAGCTCACCGGTGGGTGGGACCGGGACTTCCCAAGAGACCCAGTACTTC.

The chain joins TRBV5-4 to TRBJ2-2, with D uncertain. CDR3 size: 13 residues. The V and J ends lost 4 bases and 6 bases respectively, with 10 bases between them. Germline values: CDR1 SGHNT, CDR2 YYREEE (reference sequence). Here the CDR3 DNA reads TGTGCCAGCAGCCCCCCCTCGGCCGGGGAGCTGTTTTTT. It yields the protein CASSPPSAGELFF. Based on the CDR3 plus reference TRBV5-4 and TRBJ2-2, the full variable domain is ETGVTQSPTHLIKTRGQQVTLRCSSQSGHNTVSWYQQALGQGPQFIFQYYREEENGRGNFPPRFSGLQFPNYSSELNVNALELDDSALYLCASSPPSAGELFFGEGSRLTVL.

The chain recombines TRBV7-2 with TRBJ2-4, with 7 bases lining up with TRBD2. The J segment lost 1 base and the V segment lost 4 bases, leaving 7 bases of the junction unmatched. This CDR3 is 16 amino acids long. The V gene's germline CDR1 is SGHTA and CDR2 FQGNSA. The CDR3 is CASSSQGGLAKNIQYF. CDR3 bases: TGTGCCAGCAGCTCTCAGGGAGGGTTGGCCAAAAACATTCAGTACTTC.

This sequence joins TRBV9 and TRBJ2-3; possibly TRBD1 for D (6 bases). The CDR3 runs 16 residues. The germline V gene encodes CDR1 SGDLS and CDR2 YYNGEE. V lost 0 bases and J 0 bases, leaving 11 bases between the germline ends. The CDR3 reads CASSVGTVPSTDTQYF. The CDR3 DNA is TGTGCCAGCAGCGTAGGGACAGTGCCTAGCACAGATACGCAGTATTTT. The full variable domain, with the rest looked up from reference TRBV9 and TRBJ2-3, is DSGVTQTPKHLITATGQRVTLRCSPRSGDLSVYWYQQSLDQGLQFLIQYYNGEERAKGNILERFSAQQFPDLHSELNLSSLELGDSALYFCASSVGTVPSTDTQYFGPGTRLTVL.

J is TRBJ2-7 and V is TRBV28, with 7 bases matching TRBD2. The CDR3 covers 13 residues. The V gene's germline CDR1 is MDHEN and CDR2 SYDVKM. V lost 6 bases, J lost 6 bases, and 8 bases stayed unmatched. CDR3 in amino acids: CASSLAGDPEQYF. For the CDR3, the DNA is TGTGCCAGCAGCTTGGCGGGAGACCCCGAGCAGTACTTC.

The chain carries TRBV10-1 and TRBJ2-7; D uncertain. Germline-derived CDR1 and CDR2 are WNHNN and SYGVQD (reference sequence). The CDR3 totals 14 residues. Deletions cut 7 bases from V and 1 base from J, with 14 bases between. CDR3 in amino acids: CASKTTQRSYEQYF. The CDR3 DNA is TGCGCCAGCAAGACGACCCAGAGATCCTACGAGCAGTACTTC.

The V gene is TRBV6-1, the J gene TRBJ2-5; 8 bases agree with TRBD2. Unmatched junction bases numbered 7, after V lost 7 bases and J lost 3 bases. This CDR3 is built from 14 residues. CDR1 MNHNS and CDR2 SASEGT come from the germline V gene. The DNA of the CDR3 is TGTGCCAGCACCCCCAGGGGACTAGAAGAGACCCAGTACTTC. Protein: CASTPRGLEETQYF.

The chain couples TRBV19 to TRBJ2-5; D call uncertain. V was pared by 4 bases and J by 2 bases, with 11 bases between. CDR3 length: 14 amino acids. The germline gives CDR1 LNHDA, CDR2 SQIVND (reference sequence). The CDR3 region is CASSTGRNQETQYF. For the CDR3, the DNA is TGTGCCAGTAGTACAGGACGGAATCAAGAGACCCAGTACTTC.

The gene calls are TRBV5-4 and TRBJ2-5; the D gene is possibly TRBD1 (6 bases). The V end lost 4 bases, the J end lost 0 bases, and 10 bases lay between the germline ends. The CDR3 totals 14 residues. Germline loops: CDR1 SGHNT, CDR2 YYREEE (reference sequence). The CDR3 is CASSTQGYQETQYF. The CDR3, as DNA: TGTGCCAGCAGCACCCAGGGGTACCAAGAGACCCAGTACTTC.

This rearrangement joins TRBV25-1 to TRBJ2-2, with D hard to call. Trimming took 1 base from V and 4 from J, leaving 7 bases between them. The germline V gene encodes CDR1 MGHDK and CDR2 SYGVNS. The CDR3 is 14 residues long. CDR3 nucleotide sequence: TGTGCCAGCAGTGAATCGAGACGCACCGGGGAGCTGTTTTTT. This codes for CASSESRRTGELFF.

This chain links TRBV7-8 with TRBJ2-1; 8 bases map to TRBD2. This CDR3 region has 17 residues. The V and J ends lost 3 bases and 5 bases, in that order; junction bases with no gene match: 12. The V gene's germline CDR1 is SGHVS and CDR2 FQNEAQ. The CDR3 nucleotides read TGTGCCAGCAGCTTTGGGGTAGGGACTAGGCCGAACAATGAGCAGTTCTTC. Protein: CASSFGVGTRPNNEQFF.

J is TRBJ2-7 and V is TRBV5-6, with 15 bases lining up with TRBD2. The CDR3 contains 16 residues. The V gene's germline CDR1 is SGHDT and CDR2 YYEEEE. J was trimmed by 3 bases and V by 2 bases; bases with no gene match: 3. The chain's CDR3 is CASSLPGLAGGYEQYF. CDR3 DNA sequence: TGTGCCAGCAGCTTACCGGGACTAGCGGGAGGCTACGAGCAGTACTTC.

DNA of the CDR3: TGTGCCAGCATCGTATCTTCGGGAGTCCCAGATACGCAGTATTTT. This translates into CASIVSSGVPDTQYF. V is TRBV7-9 and J is TRBJ2-3; possibly TRBD2 for D (6 bases). V was pared by 7 bases and J by 4 bases, with 18 bases between. Germline values: CDR1 SEHNR, CDR2 FQNEAQ (reference sequence). The CDR3 contains 15 residues.